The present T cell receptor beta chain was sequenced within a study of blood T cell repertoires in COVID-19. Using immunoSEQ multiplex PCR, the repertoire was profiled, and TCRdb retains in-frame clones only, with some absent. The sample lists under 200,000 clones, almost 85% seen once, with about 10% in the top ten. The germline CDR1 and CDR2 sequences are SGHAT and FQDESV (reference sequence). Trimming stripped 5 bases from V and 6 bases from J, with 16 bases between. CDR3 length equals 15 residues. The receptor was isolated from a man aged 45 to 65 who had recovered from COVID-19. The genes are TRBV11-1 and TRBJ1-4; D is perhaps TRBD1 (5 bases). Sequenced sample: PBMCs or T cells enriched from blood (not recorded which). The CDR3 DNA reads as TGTGCCAGCAGCAAATCCGGACATAAAGATGAAAAACTGTTTTTT. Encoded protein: CASSKSGHKDEKLFF.